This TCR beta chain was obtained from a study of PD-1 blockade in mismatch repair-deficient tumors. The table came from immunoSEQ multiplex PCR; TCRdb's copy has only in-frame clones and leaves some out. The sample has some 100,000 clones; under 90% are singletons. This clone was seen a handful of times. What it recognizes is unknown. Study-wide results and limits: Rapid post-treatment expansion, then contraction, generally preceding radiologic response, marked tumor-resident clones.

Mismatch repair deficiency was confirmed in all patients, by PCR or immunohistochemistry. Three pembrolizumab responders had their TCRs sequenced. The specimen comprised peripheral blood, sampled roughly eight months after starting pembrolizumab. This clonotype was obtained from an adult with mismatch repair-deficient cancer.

Here the CDR3 reads CSVKRTNEQFF. The DNA for the CDR3 is TGCAGCGTGAAGCGGACTAATGAGCAGTTCTTC. V usage is TRBV29-1 and J usage is TRBJ2-1, with D maybe TRBD2 (5 bases). The CDR3 is 11 residues long. V gave up 6 bases and J gave up 7 bases, with 10 bases separating them. The V gene's germline CDR1 is SQVTM and CDR2 ANQGSEA.